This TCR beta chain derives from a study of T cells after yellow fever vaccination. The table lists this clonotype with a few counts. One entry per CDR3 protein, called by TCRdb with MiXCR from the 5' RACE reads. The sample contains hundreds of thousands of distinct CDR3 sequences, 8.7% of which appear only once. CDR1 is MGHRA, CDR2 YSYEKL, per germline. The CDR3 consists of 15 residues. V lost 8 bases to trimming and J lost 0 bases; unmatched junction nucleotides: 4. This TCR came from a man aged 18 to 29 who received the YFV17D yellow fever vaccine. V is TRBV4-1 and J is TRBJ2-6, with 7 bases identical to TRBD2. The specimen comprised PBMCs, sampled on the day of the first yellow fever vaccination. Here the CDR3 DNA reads TGCGCCAGCGGACTAGGAGACTCTGGGGCCAACGTCCTGACTTTC. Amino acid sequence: CASGLGDSGANVLTF.